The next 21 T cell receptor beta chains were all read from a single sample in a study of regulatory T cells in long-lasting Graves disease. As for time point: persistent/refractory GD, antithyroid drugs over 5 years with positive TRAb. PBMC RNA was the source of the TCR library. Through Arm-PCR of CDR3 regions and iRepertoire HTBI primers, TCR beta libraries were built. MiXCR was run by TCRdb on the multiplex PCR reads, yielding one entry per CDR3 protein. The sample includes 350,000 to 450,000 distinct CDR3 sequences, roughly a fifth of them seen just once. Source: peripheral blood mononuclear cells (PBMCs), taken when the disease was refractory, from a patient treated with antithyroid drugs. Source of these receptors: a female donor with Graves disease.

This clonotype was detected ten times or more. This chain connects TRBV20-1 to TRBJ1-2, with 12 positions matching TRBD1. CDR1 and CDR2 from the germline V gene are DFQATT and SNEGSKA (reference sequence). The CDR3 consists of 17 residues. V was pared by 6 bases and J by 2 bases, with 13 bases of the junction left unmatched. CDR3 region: CSATHSGTGGPNYGYTF. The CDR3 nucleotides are TGCAGTGCCACACACTCCGGGACAGGGGGCCCAAACTATGGCTACACCTTC.

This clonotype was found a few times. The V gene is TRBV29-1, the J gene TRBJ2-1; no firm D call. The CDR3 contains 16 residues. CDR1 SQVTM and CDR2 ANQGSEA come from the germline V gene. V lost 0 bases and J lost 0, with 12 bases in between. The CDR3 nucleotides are TGCAGCGTTGAAGATATTAGAGGAAGCTCCTACAATGAGCAGTTCTTC. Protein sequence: CSVEDIRGSSYNEQFF.

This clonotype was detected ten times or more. The CDR3 coding sequence is TGTGCCAGCAGTTACTCGCTAGGGGGACTAGCGGGACCCACCGGGGAGCTGTTTTTT. Its translation is CASSYSLGGLAGPTGELFF. The J gene is TRBJ2-2, the V gene TRBV6-2 or TRBV6-3; 13 nucleotides line up with TRBD2. The CDR3 runs 19 residues. From germline, CDR1 is MNHEY and CDR2 SVGEGT. V gave up 0 bases and J gave up 4 bases; unmatched junction bases: 8.

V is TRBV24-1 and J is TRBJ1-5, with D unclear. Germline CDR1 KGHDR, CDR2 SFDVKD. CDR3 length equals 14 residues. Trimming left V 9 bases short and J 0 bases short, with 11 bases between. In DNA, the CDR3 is TGTGCCACCGCTAGGGCCGATAGCAATCAGCCCCAGCATTTT. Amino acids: CATARADSNQPQHF.

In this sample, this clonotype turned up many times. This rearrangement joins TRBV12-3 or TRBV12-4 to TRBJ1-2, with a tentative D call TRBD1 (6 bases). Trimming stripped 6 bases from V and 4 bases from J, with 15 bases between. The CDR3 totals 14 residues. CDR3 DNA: TGTGCCAGCAGCCCCGCAGGGGCCTTCTATGGCTACACCTTC. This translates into CASSPAGAFYGYTF.

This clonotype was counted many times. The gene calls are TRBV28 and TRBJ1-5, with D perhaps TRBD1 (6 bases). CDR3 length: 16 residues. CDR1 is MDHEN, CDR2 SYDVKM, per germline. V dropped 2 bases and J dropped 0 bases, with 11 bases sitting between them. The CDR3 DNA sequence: TGTGCCAGCAGTTTAACGCGGACAGTTAGCAATCAGCCCCAGCATTTT. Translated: CASSLTRTVSNQPQHF.

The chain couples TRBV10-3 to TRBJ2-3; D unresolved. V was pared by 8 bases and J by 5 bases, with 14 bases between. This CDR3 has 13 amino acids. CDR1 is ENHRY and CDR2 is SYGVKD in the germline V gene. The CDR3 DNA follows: TGTGCCATCCGGCTCAGTATAAAAGATACGCAGTATTTT. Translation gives CAIRLSIKDTQYF.

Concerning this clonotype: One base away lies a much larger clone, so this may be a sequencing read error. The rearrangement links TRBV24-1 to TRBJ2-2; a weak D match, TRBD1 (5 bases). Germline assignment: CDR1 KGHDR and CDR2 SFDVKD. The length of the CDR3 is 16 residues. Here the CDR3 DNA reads TGTGCCACCAATGATTTTGGGGCCAGAAACACCGGGGAGCTGTTTTTT. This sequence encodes CATNDFGARNTGELFF.

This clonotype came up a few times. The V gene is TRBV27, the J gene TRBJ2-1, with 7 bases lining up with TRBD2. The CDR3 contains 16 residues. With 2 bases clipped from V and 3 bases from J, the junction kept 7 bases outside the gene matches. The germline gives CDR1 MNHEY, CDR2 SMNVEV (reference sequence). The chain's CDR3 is CASSLISGNHYNEQFF. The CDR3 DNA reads TGTGCCAGCAGTTTAATAAGCGGGAACCACTACAATGAGCAGTTCTTC.

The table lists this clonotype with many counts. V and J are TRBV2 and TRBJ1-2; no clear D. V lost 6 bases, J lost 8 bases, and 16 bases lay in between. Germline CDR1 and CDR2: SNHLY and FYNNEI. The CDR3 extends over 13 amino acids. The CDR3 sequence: CASREEEPEGYTF. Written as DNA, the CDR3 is TGTGCCAGCAGAGAGGAGGAGCCTGAGGGCTACACCTTC.

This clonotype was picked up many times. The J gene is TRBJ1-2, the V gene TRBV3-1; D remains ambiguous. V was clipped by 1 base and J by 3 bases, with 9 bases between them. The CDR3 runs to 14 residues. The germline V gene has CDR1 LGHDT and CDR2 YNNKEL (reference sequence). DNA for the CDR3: TGTGCCAGCAGCCAAGTCGTGGGTGACTATGGCTACACCTTC. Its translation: CASSQVVGDYGYTF.

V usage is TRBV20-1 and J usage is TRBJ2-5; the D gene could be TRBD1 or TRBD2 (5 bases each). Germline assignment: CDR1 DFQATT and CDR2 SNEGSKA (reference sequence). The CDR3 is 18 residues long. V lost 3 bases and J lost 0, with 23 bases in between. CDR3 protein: CSARQGAGDTSYQETQYF. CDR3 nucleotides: TGCAGTGCTAGGCAGGGAGCCGGGGATACCTCGTACCAAGAGACCCAGTACTTC.

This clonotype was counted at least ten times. In DNA form, the CDR3 reads TGTGCCAGCAACGACCTTGTGTACTCTGGGGCCAACGTCCTGACTTTC. Translated, it gives CASNDLVYSGANVLTF. V is TRBV6-1 and J is TRBJ2-6; D is undetermined. The CDR3 totals 16 residues. The germline CDR1 and CDR2 sequences are MNHNS and SASEGT. Trimming pared 7 bases from V and 0 bases from J, leaving 13 bases between.

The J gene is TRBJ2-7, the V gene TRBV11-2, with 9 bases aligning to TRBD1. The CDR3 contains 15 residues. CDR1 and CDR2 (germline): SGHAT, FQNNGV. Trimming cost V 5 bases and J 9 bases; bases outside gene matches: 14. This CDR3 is CASSRQGQGGFGQYF. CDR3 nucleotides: TGTGCCAGCAGCCGCCAGGGACAGGGAGGATTTGGGCAGTACTTC.

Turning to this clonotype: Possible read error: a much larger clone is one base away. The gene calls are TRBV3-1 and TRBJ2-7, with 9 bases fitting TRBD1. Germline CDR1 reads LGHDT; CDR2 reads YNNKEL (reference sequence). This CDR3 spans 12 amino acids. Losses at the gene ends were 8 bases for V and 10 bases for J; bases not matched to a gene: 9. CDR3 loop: CASGATGGEQYF. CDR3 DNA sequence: TGTGCCAGCGGCGCCACAGGGGGCGAACAGTACTTC.

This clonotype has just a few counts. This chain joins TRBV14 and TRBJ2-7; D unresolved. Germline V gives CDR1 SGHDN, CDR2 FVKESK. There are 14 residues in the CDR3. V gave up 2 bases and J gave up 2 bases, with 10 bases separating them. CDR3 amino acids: CASSQRLLAYEQYF. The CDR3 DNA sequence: TGTGCCAGCAGCCAACGCTTACTCGCCTACGAGCAGTACTTC.

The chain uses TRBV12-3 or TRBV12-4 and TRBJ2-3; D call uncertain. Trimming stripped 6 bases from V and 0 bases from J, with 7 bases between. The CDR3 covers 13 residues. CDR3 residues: CASRASSTDTQYF. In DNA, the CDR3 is TGTGCCAGCAGGGCCTCTAGCACAGATACGCAGTATTTT.

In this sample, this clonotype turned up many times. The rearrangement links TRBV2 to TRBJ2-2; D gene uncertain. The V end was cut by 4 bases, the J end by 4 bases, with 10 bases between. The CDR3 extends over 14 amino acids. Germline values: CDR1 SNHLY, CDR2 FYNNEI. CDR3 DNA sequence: TGTGCCAGCAGTGTGGGGTCGTTCACCGGGGAGCTGTTTTTT. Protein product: CASSVGSFTGELFF.

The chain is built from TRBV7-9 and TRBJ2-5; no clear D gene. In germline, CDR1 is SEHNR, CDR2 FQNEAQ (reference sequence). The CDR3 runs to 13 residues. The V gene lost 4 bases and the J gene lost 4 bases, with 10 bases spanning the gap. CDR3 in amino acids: CASSSPLGETQYF. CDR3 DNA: TGTGCCAGCAGCTCCCCGCTCGGAGAGACCCAGTACTTC.

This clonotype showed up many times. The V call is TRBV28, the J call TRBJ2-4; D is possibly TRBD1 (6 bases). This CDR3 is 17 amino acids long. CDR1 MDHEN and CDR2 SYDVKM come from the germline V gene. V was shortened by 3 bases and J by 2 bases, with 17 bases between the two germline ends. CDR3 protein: CASSLPTGQGPKNIQYF. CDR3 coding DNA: TGTGCCAGCAGTTTGCCAACAGGGCAGGGGCCCAAAAACATTCAGTACTTC.

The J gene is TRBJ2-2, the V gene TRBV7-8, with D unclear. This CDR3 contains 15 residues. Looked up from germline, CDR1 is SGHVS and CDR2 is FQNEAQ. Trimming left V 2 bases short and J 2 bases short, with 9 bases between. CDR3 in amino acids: CASSLLRKNTGELFF. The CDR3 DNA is TGTGCCAGCAGCTTACTTCGGAAAAACACCGGGGAGCTGTTTTTT.